The clone carrying this TCR beta chain was counted between two and nine times. These data come from a study of identical twins. Only healthy Caucasians were enrolled as donors. One entry per CDR3 protein, called by TCRdb with MiXCR from the 5' RACE reads. The table lists about 550,000 distinct CDR3 sequences, approximately 20% of them singletons. This CDR3 is built from 11 residues. Trimming left V 6 bases short and J 11 bases short, with 11 bases between. These records were also assigned to another study, of yellow fever vaccine responses in identical twins.

Input material: CD4+ T cells sorted from blood. This chain joins TRBV12-3 or TRBV12-4 and TRBJ1-5; no definite D call. The receptor was isolated from a woman aged 18 to 35 in good health. CDR3 sequence: CASSGDRAQHF. CDR3 nucleotide sequence: TGTGCCAGCAGCGGAGACCGGGCCCAGCATTTT.